This T cell receptor beta chain was captured in a study of T cells in Graves' hyperthyroidism and ophthalmopathy. General observations from the study: In the blood, most expanded thyroid clonotypes above 0.001 appeared as well. A model of 13 V-J features distinguished ophthalmopathy from stable hyperthyroidism.

This clonotype was recorded many times. Its specificity is not known. The germline V gene has CDR1 SGHTA and CDR2 FQGNSA. There are 14 residues in the CDR3. Trimming removed 3 bases from V and 7 bases from J, with 16 bases in between. TCR beta CDR3 sequences were amplified from RNA transcripts. The HTBI primer set was used in a first-round RT-PCR of the TCR CDR3. TCRdb re-analysed the multiplex PCR reads in MiXCR, keeping a single row per CDR3 protein. This table has about 610,000 distinct CDR3 sequences, roughly 14% appearing once. At least 3 on the Clinical Activity Score was recorded for ophthalmopathy patients, who also had NOSPECS grade at least 4 and duration under 3 months. Not enrolled were patients with uncontrolled infection, other autoimmune disease, pregnancy or lactation.

The origin of this receptor is a woman in her forties with Graves' ophthalmopathy. The sample consisted of blood. The V call is TRBV7-2, the J call TRBJ2-7; D is uncertain. In DNA form, the CDR3 reads TGTGCCAGCAGCTTGGGCCTACCGCTGAGGGAGCAGTACTTC. Protein product: CASSLGLPLREQYF.